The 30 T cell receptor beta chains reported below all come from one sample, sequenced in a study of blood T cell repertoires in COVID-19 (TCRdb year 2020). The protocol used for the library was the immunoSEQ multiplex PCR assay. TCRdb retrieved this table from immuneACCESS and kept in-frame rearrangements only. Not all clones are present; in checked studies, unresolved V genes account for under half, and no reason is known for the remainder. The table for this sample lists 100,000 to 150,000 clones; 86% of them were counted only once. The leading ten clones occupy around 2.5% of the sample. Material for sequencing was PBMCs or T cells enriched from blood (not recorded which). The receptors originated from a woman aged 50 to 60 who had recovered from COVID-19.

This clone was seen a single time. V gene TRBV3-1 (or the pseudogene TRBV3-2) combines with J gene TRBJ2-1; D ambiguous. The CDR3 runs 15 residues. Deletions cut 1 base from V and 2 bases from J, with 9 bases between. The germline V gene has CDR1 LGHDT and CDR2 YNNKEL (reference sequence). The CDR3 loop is CASSQGQETYNEQFF. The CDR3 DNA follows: TGTGCCAGCAGCCAAGGCCAGGAAACCTACAATGAGCAGTTCTTC.

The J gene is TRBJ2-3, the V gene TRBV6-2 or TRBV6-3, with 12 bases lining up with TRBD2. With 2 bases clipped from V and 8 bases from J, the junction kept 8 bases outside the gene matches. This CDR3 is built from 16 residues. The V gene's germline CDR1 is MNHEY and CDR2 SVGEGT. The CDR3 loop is CASSYGASGGAGTQYF. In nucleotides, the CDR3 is TGTGCCAGCAGTTACGGTGCTAGCGGGGGGGCTGGTACGCAGTATTTT.

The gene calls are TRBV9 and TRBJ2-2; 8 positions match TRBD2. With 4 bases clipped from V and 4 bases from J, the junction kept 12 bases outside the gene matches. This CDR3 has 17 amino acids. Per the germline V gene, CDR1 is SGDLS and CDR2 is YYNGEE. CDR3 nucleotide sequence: TGTGCCAGCAGCCCCGGGAGGGGGGGGCGAATCACCGGGGAGCTGTTTTTT. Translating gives CASSPGRGGRITGELFF.

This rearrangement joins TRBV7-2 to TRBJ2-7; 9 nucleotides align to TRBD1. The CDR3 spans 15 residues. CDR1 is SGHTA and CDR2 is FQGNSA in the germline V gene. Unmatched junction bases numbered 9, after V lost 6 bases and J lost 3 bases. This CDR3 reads CASSSGQGPFYEQYF. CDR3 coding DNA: TGTGCCAGCAGTTCGGGACAGGGCCCCTTCTACGAGCAGTACTTC.

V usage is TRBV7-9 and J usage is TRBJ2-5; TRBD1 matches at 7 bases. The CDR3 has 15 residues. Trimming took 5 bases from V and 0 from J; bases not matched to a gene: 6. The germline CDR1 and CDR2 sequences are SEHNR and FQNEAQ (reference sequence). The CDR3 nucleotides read TGTGCCAGCAGCATCCGGGACAGTTACCAAGAGACCCAGTACTTC. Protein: CASSIRDSYQETQYF.

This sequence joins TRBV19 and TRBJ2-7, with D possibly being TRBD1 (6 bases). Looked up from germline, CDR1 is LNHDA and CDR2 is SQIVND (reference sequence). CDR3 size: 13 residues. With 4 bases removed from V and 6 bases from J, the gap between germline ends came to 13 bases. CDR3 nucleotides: TGTGCCAGTAGTACCGGGACACCCATCGAGCAGTACTTC. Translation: CASSTGTPIEQYF.

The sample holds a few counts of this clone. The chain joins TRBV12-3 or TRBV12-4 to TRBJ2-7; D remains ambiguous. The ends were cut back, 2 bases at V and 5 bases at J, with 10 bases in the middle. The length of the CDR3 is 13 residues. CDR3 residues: CASSLSSPHEQYF. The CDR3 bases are TGTGCCAGCAGTTTAAGTAGCCCCCACGAGCAGTACTTC.

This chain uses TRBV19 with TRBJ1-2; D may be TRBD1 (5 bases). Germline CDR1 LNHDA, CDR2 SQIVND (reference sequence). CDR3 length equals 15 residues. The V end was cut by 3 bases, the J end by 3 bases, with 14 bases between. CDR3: CASSIGLGAHYGYTF. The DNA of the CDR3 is TGTGCCAGTAGTATTGGGTTAGGGGCCCACTATGGCTACACCTTC.

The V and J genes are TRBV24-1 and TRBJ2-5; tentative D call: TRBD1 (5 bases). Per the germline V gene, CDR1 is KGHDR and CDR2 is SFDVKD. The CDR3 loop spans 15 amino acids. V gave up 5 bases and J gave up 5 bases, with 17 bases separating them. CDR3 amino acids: CATSARGPGKETQYF. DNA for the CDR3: TGTGCCACCAGTGCTAGGGGTCCAGGGAAGGAGACCCAGTACTTC.

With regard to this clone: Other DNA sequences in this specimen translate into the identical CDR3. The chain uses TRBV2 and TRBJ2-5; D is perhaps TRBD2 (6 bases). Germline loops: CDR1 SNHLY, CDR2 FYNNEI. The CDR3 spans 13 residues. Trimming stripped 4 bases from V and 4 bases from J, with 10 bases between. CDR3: CASSGLVGETQYF. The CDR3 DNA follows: TGTGCCAGCAGTGGACTAGTGGGAGAGACCCAGTACTTC.

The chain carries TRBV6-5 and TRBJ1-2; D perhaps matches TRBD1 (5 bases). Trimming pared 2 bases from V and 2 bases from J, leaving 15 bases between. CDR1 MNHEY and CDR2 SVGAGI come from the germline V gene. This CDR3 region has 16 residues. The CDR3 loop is CASSYQRGNTNYGYTF. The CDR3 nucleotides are TGTGCCAGCAGTTACCAGCGGGGCAATACAAACTATGGCTACACCTTC.

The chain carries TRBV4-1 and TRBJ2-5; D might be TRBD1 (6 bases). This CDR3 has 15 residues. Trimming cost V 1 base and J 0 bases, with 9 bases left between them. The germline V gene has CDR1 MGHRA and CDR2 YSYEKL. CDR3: CASSQARTDQETQYF. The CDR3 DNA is TGCGCCAGCAGCCAAGCCCGGACAGACCAAGAGACCCAGTACTTC.

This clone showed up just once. CDR3 sequence reads: CASSLDSGDPTDTQYF. In DNA form, the CDR3 reads TGTGCCAGCAGCTTAGATAGCGGGGACCCCACAGATACGCAGTATTTT. The chain has TRBV11-1 and TRBJ2-3, with TRBD2 matching over 8 bases. The trim removed 1 base at V and 2 bases at J, leaving 5 bases unmatched. CDR3 length: 16 amino acids. CDR1 and CDR2 from the germline V gene are SGHAT and FQDESV (reference sequence). The full variable domain, its missing parts supplied by reference TRBV11-1 and TRBJ2-3, is EAEVAQSPRYKITEKSQAVAFWCDPISGHATLYWYRQILGQGPELLVQFQDESVVDDSQLPKDRFSAERLKGVDSTLKIQPAELGDSAMYLCASSLDSGDPTDTQYFGPGTRLTVL.

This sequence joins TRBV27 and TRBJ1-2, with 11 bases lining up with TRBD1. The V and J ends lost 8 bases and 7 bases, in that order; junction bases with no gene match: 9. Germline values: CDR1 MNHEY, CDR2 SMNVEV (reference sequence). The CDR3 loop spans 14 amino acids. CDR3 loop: CASRRDRGLGGYTF. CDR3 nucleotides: TGTGCCAGCCGCCGGGACAGGGGGTTGGGTGGCTACACCTTC.

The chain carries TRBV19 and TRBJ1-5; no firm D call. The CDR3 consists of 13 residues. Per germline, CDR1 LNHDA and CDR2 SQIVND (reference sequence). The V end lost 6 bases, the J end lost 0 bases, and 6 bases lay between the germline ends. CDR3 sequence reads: CASRKYSNQPQHF. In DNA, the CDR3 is TGTGCCAGTAGAAAATATAGCAATCAGCCCCAGCATTTT.

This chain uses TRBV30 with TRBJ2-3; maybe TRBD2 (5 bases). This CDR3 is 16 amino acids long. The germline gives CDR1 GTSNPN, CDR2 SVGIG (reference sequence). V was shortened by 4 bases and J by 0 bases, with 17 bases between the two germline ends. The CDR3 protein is CAWIPGGFVSTDTQYF. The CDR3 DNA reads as TGTGCCTGGATCCCCGGAGGATTCGTTAGCACAGATACGCAGTATTTT.

The chain's CDR3 is CASSLPGGGRNYEQYF. The CDR3 nucleotides read TGCGCCAGCAGCCTTCCCGGGGGGGGGAGAAACTACGAGCAGTACTTC. The chain combines TRBV4-1 with TRBJ2-7; 8 bases agree with TRBD2. The CDR3 length is 16 residues. Germline values: CDR1 MGHRA, CDR2 YSYEKL. The V segment lost 4 bases and the J segment 3 bases; nucleotides outside the gene matches: 11.

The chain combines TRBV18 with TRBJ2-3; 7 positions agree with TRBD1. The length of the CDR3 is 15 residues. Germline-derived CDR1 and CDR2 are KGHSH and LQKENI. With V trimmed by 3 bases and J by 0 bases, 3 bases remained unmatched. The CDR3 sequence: CASSPSTGSTDTQYF. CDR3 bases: TGTGCCAGCTCACCGTCGACAGGGAGCACAGATACGCAGTATTTT.

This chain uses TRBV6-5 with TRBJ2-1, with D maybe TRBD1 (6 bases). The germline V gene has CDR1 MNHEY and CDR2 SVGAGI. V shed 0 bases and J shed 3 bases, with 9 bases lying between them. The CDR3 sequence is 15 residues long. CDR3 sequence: CASSYSSDSYNEQFF. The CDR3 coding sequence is TGTGCCAGCAGTTACTCGTCGGACAGCTACAATGAGCAGTTCTTC.

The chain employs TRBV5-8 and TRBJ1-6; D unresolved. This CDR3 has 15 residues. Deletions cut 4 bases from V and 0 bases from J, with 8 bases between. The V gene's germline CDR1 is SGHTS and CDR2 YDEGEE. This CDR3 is CASSVLSSYNSPLHF. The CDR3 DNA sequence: TGTGCCAGCAGCGTGCTTAGCTCCTATAATTCACCCCTCCACTTT.

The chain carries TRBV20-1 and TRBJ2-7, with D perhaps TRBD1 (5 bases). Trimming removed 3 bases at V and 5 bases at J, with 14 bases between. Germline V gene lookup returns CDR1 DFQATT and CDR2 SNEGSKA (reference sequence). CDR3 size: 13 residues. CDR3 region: CSASRPGPHEQYF. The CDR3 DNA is TGCAGTGCTAGTAGGCCAGGGCCACACGAGCAGTACTTC.

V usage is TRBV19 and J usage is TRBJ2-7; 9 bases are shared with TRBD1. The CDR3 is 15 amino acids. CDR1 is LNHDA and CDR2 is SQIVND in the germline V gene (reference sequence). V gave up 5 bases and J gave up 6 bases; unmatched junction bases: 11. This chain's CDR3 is CASSPIDRGGSEQYF. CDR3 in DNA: TGTGCCAGTAGTCCGATCGACAGGGGGGGCAGCGAGCAGTACTTC.

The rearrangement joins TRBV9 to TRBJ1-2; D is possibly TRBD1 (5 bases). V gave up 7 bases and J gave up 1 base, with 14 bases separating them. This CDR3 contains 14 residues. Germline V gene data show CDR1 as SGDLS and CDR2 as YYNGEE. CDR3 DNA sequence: TGTGCCAGCGGTACGCAGGGTGTTAACTATGGCTACACCTTC. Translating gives CASGTQGVNYGYTF.

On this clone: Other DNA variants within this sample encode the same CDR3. The CDR3 DNA reads as TGCGCCAGCAGCCAAGAAGGGAGAGATACGCAGTATTTT. The encoded protein is CASSQEGRDTQYF. The chain joins TRBV4-3 to TRBJ2-3, with D tentatively TRBD2 (5 bases). CDR1 is LGHNA and CDR2 is YSLEER in the germline V gene. The V and J ends lost 0 bases and 5 bases respectively, with 6 bases between them. CDR3 size: 13 residues.

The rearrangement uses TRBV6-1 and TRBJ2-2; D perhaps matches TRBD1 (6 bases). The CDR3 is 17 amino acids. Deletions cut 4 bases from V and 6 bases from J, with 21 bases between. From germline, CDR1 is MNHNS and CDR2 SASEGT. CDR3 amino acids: CASSARSGQGLAGELFF. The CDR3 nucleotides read TGTGCCAGCAGTGCAAGGTCGGGGCAGGGGCTGGCCGGGGAGCTGTTTTTT.

The CDR3 here is CASSQFGDQPQHF. The CDR3 bases are TGTGCCAGCAGCCAATTTGGAGATCAGCCCCAGCATTTT. This chain connects TRBV3-1 (or the pseudogene TRBV3-2) to TRBJ1-5, with no clear D. V lost 2 bases and J 5 bases, leaving 7 bases between the germline ends. This CDR3 has 13 residues. The germline V gene has CDR1 LGHDT and CDR2 YNNKEL (reference sequence).

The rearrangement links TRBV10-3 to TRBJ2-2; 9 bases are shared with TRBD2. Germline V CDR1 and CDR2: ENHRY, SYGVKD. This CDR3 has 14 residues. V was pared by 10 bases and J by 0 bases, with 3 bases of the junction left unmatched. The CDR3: CASLAGPNTGELFF. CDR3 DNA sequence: TGTGCCAGCCTAGCGGGGCCGAACACCGGGGAGCTGTTTTTT.

The CDR3 DNA follows: TGTGCCAGCAGACTCCAGGGAAGCAATCAGCCCCAGCATTTT. Its protein is CASRLQGSNQPQHF. The V and J genes are TRBV27 and TRBJ1-5; the D gene is possibly TRBD1 (5 bases). Trimming took 6 bases from V and 1 from J, leaving 10 bases between them. CDR3 size: 14 residues. Germline values: CDR1 MNHEY, CDR2 SMNVEV (reference sequence).

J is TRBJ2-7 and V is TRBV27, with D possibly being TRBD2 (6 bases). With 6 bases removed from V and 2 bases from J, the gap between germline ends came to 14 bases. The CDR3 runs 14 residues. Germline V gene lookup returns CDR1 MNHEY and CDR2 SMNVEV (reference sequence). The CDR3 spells CASRRSGSAYEQYF. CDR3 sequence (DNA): TGTGCCAGCAGGCGGAGCGGGTCTGCCTACGAGCAGTACTTC.

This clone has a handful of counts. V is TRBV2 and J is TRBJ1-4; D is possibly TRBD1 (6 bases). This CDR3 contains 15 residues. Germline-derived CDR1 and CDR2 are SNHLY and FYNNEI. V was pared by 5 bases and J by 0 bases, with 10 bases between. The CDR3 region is CASSQQGTTNEKLFF. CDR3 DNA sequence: TGTGCCAGCAGTCAACAGGGAACAACTAATGAAAAACTGTTTTTT.